This passage covers 31 T cell receptor beta chains from one sample sequenced in a study of blood T cell repertoires in COVID-19 (dated by TCRdb to between 2020 and 2021). Library generation was performed with the immunoSEQ multiplex PCR assay. As stored in TCRdb, this immuneACCESS dataset retains in-frame rearrangements with V and J assigned. A fraction of the clones does not appear; measured against another copy, unresolved V genes explain less than half of the discrepancy, and the remainder lacks a known reason. The sample table shows about 270,000 clones, and roughly nine tenths are seen once. The ten largest clonotypes hold under 3% of the sample. Sequenced input: PBMCs or T cells enriched from blood (not recorded which). The receptors here all came from a woman aged 18-30 years who had recovered from COVID-19.

The chain links TRBV6-2 or TRBV6-3 to TRBJ1-2; 7 bases line up with TRBD1. V shed 5 bases, J shed 4 bases, and the junction held 7 bases outside the gene matches. CDR1 and CDR2 (germline): MNHEY, SVGEGT. CDR3 length: 14 amino acids. CDR3 sequence: CASSVGTAFYGYTF. In DNA form, the CDR3 reads TGTGCCAGCAGTGTCGGGACAGCTTTCTATGGCTACACCTTC.

This clone came up once. The chain couples TRBV30 to TRBJ1-1, with TRBD1 as a possible D gene (5 bases). This CDR3 is 13 amino acids long. V was shortened by 4 bases and J by 0 bases, with 9 bases between the two germline ends. CDR1 and CDR2 (germline): GTSNPN, SVGIG (reference sequence). DNA for the CDR3: TGTGCCTGGATACCAGGGATGAACACTGAAGCTTTCTTT. Amino acids: CAWIPGMNTEAFF. Together with reference TRBV30 and TRBJ1-1, the CDR3 gives the full variable domain: SQTIHQWPATLVQPVGSPLSLECTVEGTSNPNLYWYRQAAGRGLQLLFYSVGIGQISSEVPQNLSASRPQDRQFILSSKKLLLSDSGFYLCAWIPGMNTEAFFGQGTRLTVV.

Only a few counts were recorded for this clone. The V call is TRBV12-3 or TRBV12-4, the J call TRBJ1-2; 7 bases are a match to TRBD1. With 6 bases clipped from V and 3 bases from J, the junction kept 4 bases outside the gene matches. The CDR3 length is 13 residues. CDR3 nucleotide sequence: TGTGCCAGCAGGGGGACAGAGGACTATGGCTACACCTTC. It specifies CASRGTEDYGYTF.

The chain carries TRBV19 and TRBJ1-1; D is unresolved. CDR1 is LNHDA, CDR2 SQIVND, per germline (reference sequence). The CDR3 length is 12 residues. V lost 3 bases and J 4 bases, leaving 6 bases between the germline ends. DNA of the CDR3: TGTGCCAGTAGTATTTCGAGCACTGAAGCTTTCTTT. Residues: CASSISSTEAFF.

The rearrangement joins TRBV15 to TRBJ1-6; TRBD1 matches at 10 bases. Germline CDR1 LNHNV, CDR2 YYDKDF (reference sequence). The CDR3 length is 15 residues. V dropped 2 bases and J dropped 7; count of bases not matched to a gene: 2. CDR3 region: CATSRKGQGNSPLHF. CDR3 nucleotide sequence: TGTGCCACCAGCAGAAAGGGACAGGGGAATTCACCCCTCCACTTT.

This clone was detected only a few times. The chain links TRBV5-4 to TRBJ2-3, with 8 bases that match TRBD2. Trimming cost V 2 bases and J 6 bases; bases outside gene matches: 8. The CDR3 has 15 residues. CDR1 and CDR2 (germline): SGHNT, YYREEE (reference sequence). The CDR3 nucleotides read TGTGCCAGCAGCTTTGAGCGGGGGTCGGGGGATACGCAGTATTTT. Its protein product is CASSFERGSGDTQYF.

The chain joins TRBV7-2 to TRBJ2-1, with 8 nucleotides matching TRBD2. Trimming cost V 1 base and J 10 bases; bases outside gene matches: 9. The CDR3 extends over 15 amino acids. Germline CDR1 is SGHTA and CDR2 is FQGNSA. Here the CDR3 reads CASSLDSGAEREQFF. Written as DNA, the CDR3 is TGTGCCAGCAGCTTAGATAGCGGGGCCGAGAGAGAGCAGTTCTTC.

The chain recombines TRBV9 with TRBJ2-3; 7 nucleotides line up with TRBD2. CDR3 length equals 17 residues. With V trimmed by 3 bases and J by 6 bases, 16 bases remained unmatched. CDR1 SGDLS and CDR2 YYNGEE come from the germline V gene. The CDR3 spells CASSAGRLAQLSDTQYF. The DNA of the CDR3 is TGTGCCAGCAGCGCAGGACGACTAGCCCAGCTATCGGATACGCAGTATTTT.

This chain uses TRBV3-1 (or the pseudogene TRBV3-2) with TRBJ2-1; possible D gene TRBD2, 5 bases. Germline CDR1 reads LGHDT; CDR2 reads YNNKEL (reference sequence). V lost 4 bases and J lost 3, with 19 bases in between. The CDR3 totals 17 residues. The CDR3 coding sequence is TGTGCCAGCAGCCGTCGGGCACTAGGGAGCTTCTACAATGAGCAGTTCTTC. It encodes CASSRRALGSFYNEQFF.

V is TRBV15 and J is TRBJ2-4; possibly TRBD2 for D (5 bases). The V and J ends lost 0 bases and 0 bases respectively, with 9 bases between them. Germline CDR1 and CDR2: LNHNV and YYDKDF (reference sequence). The CDR3 is 16 residues long. The CDR3 spells CATSREGSLAKNIQYF. CDR3 bases: TGTGCCACCAGCAGAGAGGGGAGCTTAGCCAAAAACATTCAGTACTTC.

The chain couples TRBV7-2 to TRBJ1-2; 8 bases agree with TRBD1. The CDR3 loop spans 17 amino acids. V was pared by 0 bases and J by 5 bases, with 11 bases of the junction left unmatched. CDR1 is SGHTA, CDR2 FQGNSA, per germline. The CDR3 DNA sequence: TGTGCCAGCAGCTTAGCAGAAGACAGGGGAAGGGTTTATGGCTACACCTTC. Its protein is CASSLAEDRGRVYGYTF.

This chain links TRBV7-9 with TRBJ1-1; D is ambiguous. This CDR3 contains 13 residues. The V gene lost 5 bases and the J gene lost 0 bases, with 7 bases spanning the gap. CDR1 and CDR2 (germline): SEHNR, FQNEAQ (reference sequence). This chain's CDR3 is CASSPQMNTEAFF. Here the CDR3 DNA reads TGTGCCAGCAGCCCACAGATGAACACTGAAGCTTTCTTT.

The chain couples TRBV9 to TRBJ2-2; D perhaps matches TRBD1 (6 bases). This CDR3 is 15 amino acids long. Germline V lookup: CDR1 SGDLS, CDR2 YYNGEE. Trimming removed 4 bases from V and 5 bases from J, with 15 bases in between. The CDR3: CASSTQGLGTGELFF. The DNA for the CDR3 is TGTGCCAGCAGCACCCAGGGGTTAGGGACCGGGGAGCTGTTTTTT.

V is TRBV6-1 and J is TRBJ1-5; D perhaps matches TRBD1 (6 bases). Germline CDR1 MNHNS, CDR2 SASEGT. V was trimmed by 4 bases and J by 6 bases, leaving 19 bases between them. The CDR3 has 16 amino acids. CDR3 nucleotide sequence: TGTGCCAGCAGTGCCACCGGGACAAACGTACCTCAGCCCCAGCATTTT. Its translation: CASSATGTNVPQPQHF.

The rearrangement links TRBV7-8 to TRBJ2-7; 9 bases line up with TRBD1. This CDR3 is built from 14 residues. Germline V lookup: CDR1 SGHVS, CDR2 FQNEAQ. The trim removed 1 base at V and 3 bases at J, leaving 1 base unmatched. The CDR3 nucleotides read TGTGCCAGCAGCTTAGGGACAGGGGTCTACGAGCAGTACTTC. Translating it yields CASSLGTGVYEQYF.

This clone was observed a few times. The V and J genes are TRBV28 and TRBJ1-1, with 7 positions matching TRBD1. This CDR3 comprises 14 residues. The ends lost 2 bases at V and 5 bases at J; junction bases unmatched: 5. CDR1 is MDHEN, CDR2 SYDVKM, per germline. The CDR3 sequence: CASSLGGGVTEAFF. As DNA, the CDR3 is TGTGCCAGCAGTTTAGGAGGGGGCGTAACTGAAGCTTTCTTT.

The CDR3 here is CASSRASGSSSYNEQFF. CDR3 DNA: TGTGCCAGCAGTCGAGCTAGCGGGTCAAGCTCCTACAATGAGCAGTTCTTC. This chain uses TRBV27 with TRBJ2-1; 8 bases agree with TRBD2. The CDR3 spans 17 residues. V lost 5 bases, J lost 0 bases, and 9 bases stayed unmatched. The germline CDR1 and CDR2 sequences are MNHEY and SMNVEV (reference sequence).

The V and J genes are TRBV29-1 and TRBJ1-5; the D is unclear. The germline V and J ends were trimmed by 4 bases and 0 bases, with 7 bases remaining between them. This CDR3 spans 13 amino acids. Per the germline V gene, CDR1 is SQVTM and CDR2 is ANQGSEA. This CDR3 reads CSVAGYSNQPQHF. The CDR3 nucleotides read TGCAGCGTTGCCGGTTATAGCAATCAGCCCCAGCATTTT.

The chain links TRBV19 to TRBJ2-2, with TRBD1 as a possible D gene (5 bases). CDR1 and CDR2 (germline): LNHDA, SQIVND (reference sequence). This CDR3 has 14 residues. V lost 1 base to trimming and J lost 6 bases, with 9 bases between them. The CDR3 is CASSIGGIAGELFF. In nucleotides, the CDR3 is TGTGCCAGTAGTATAGGGGGCATAGCCGGGGAGCTGTTTTTT.

V and J are TRBV10-3 and TRBJ1-1; D is undetermined. This CDR3 spans 14 amino acids. CDR1 is ENHRY and CDR2 is SYGVKD in the germline V gene. V dropped 4 bases and J dropped 1 base, with 10 bases sitting between them. CDR3 loop: CAISGKAGNTEAFF. CDR3 DNA: TGTGCCATCAGTGGAAAGGCAGGGAACACTGAAGCTTTCTTT.

The chain is built from TRBV27 and TRBJ1-1, with 7 positions matching TRBD1. The CDR3 extends over 14 amino acids. Germline trimming cut 10 bases from V and 6 bases from J; bases unmatched to any gene: 14. In germline, CDR1 is MNHEY, CDR2 SMNVEV (reference sequence). The CDR3 nucleotides read TGTGCCACTACCCAAAGGGCAGGGGGACCTGAAGCTTTCTTT. Amino acid sequence: CATTQRAGGPEAFF.

The rearrangement uses TRBV7-9 and TRBJ2-7; D is uncertain. Trimming cost V 3 bases and J 5 bases, with 11 bases left between them. This CDR3 has 13 residues. Germline V gene lookup returns CDR1 SEHNR and CDR2 FQNEAQ (reference sequence). The CDR3: CASSLTHFDEQYF. The CDR3 region has the DNA TGTGCCAGCAGCTTGACTCATTTTGACGAGCAGTACTTC. The entire variable domain, with the rest obtained from reference TRBV7-9 and TRBJ2-7, is as follows: DTGVSQNPRHKITKRGQNVTFRCDPISEHNRLYWYRQTLGQGPEFLTYFQNEAQLEKSRLLSDRFSAERPKGSFSTLEIQRTEQGDSAMYLCASSLTHFDEQYFGPGTRLTVT.

The rearrangement uses TRBV7-9 and TRBJ2-1; the match to TRBD2 covers 8 bases. Per the germline V gene, CDR1 is SEHNR and CDR2 is FQNEAQ (reference sequence). The CDR3 contains 16 residues. Germline trimming cut 1 base from V and 8 bases from J; bases unmatched to any gene: 10. In DNA, the CDR3 is TGTGCCAGCAGCTTAGTACTAGCGGCCCCCGCGGATGAGCAGTTCTTC. Encoded protein: CASSLVLAAPADEQFF.

The chain employs TRBV7-3 and TRBJ2-7; perhaps TRBD2 as D (6 bases). Trimming removed 5 bases from V and 0 bases from J, with 14 bases in between. The CDR3 covers 15 residues. Germline assignment: CDR1 SGHTA and CDR2 FQGTGA. This chain's CDR3 is CASSPGPGLSYEQYF. The CDR3 bases are TGTGCCAGCAGCCCAGGCCCGGGACTCTCCTACGAGCAGTACTTC.

V and J are TRBV27 and TRBJ2-1; maybe TRBD1 (7 bases). Germline CDR1 is MNHEY and CDR2 is SMNVEV (reference sequence). This CDR3 is built from 16 residues. V lost 5 bases and J lost 2, with 16 bases in between. This CDR3 is CASSPTGGQTYNEQFF. The CDR3 bases are TGTGCCAGCAGTCCCACCGGGGGACAGACCTACAATGAGCAGTTCTTC.

This clone was seen just once. J is TRBJ1-5 and V is TRBV30; TRBD1 might be the D (5 bases). Germline CDR1 GTSNPN, CDR2 SVGIG (reference sequence). V lost 1 base and J lost 3, with 10 bases in between. The CDR3 consists of 14 residues. CDR3 in DNA: TGTGCCTGGAGTGGCAGGGCCCCCAATCAGCCCCAGCATTTT. Translating gives CAWSGRAPNQPQHF.

This chain connects TRBV5-1 to TRBJ1-2, with 8 bases aligning to TRBD1. Germline-derived CDR1 and CDR2 are SGHRS and YFSETQ. This CDR3 is 12 amino acids long. With 7 bases clipped from V and 2 bases from J, the junction kept 1 base outside the gene matches. The CDR3 region is CASRTGNYGYTF. The CDR3 DNA is TGCGCCAGCCGGACAGGGAACTATGGCTACACCTTC.

This chain connects TRBV6-1 to TRBJ1-4, with D possibly being TRBD1 (5 bases). Per the germline V gene, CDR1 is MNHNS and CDR2 is SASEGT. V was shortened by 6 bases and J by 0 bases, with 8 bases between the two germline ends. The CDR3 is 14 amino acids. CDR3: CASRQGTTNEKLFF. CDR3 DNA: TGTGCCAGCAGGCAGGGCACAACTAATGAAAAACTGTTTTTT.

In its sample, this clone was seen once. The rearrangement links TRBV5-4 to TRBJ1-1; 8 bases align to TRBD1. The CDR3 is 14 amino acids. V gave up 2 bases and J gave up 4 bases; unmatched junction bases: 4. Germline lookup yields CDR1 SGHNT and CDR2 YYREEE (reference sequence). This chain's CDR3 is CASSFQGAGTEAFF. CDR3 DNA sequence: TGTGCCAGCAGCTTCCAGGGGGCGGGCACTGAAGCTTTCTTT.

The CDR3 nucleotides are TGTGCCACCAGCAGCTGGGGACATTCAAACACTGAAGCTTTCTTT. The encoded protein is CATSSWGHSNTEAFF. This sequence joins TRBV15 and TRBJ1-1, with a tentative D call TRBD1 (6 bases). V gave up 3 bases and J gave up 2 bases, with 13 bases separating them. The CDR3 consists of 15 residues. CDR1 LNHNV and CDR2 YYDKDF come from the germline V gene (reference sequence). The whole variable domain, filled in from reference TRBV15 and TRBJ1-1, reads DAMVIQNPRYQVTQFGKPVTLSCSQTLNHNVMYWYQQKSSQAPKLLFHYYDKDFNNEADTPDNFQSRRPNTSFCFLDIRSPGLGDTAMYLCATSSWGHSNTEAFFGQGTRLTVV.

The V and J genes are TRBV19 and TRBJ1-5; no reliable D call. Germline V gene sequence: CDR1 LNHDA, CDR2 SQIVND (reference sequence). This CDR3 spans 13 amino acids. Deletions cut 6 bases from V and 2 bases from J, with 8 bases between. CDR3 bases: TGTGCCAGTAGGAGTTTTGGCAATCAGCCCCAGCATTTT. This sequence encodes CASRSFGNQPQHF.